These T cell receptor beta chains were read from a single sample in a study of PD-L1 blockade in urothelial cancer. Clones were sequenced by immunoSEQ multiplex PCR, and TCRdb holds only the in-frame ones, with some missing. The sample lists tens of thousands of clones, about 85% seen once, with around an eighth in the top ten. Sequencing used PBMCs, obtained around atezolizumab (anti-PD-L1) treatment. The receptors derive from a man aged 55-75 years with urothelial cancer. CDR3s include the opening cysteine and the closing phenylalanine or tryptophan. Each record gives: D gene, J gene, V gene, clone size, CDR3 DNA, CDR3 protein. The D gene is left open where the match is weak. The size entry is marked missing in some rows and otherwise reads once, few, many or a size class.

d_call: -
j_call: TRBJ1-1
v_call: TRBV7-3
clone_size: -
cdr3_nt: TGTGCCAGCAGCTCATCAGGGCCGAACACTGAAGCTTTCTTT
cdr3_aa: CASSSSGPNTEAFF

d_call: TRBD2
j_call: TRBJ2-2
v_call: TRBV7-6
clone_size: few
cdr3_nt: TGTGCCAGCAGCCTAGCGGGAGGCCGGTACACCGGGGAGCTGTTTTTT
cdr3_aa: CASSLAGGRYTGELFF

d_call: TRBD2
j_call: TRBJ2-7
v_call: TRBV9
clone_size: -
cdr3_nt: TGTGCCAGCTCACGGGGGGGAGCATCCTACGAGCAGTACTTC
cdr3_aa: CASSRGGASYEQYF

d_call: -
j_call: TRBJ1-2
v_call: TRBV27
clone_size: -
cdr3_nt: TGTGCCAGCAGTCCCCACCTTTTGGGGACAACTAACTATGGCTACACCTTC
cdr3_aa: CASSPHLLGTTNYGYTF

d_call: TRBD2
j_call: TRBJ2-2
v_call: TRBV10-1
clone_size: -
cdr3_nt: TGCGCCAGCAGTGAAGTCAGGACTAGCGGGATCACCGGGGAGCTGTTTTTT
cdr3_aa: CASSEVRTSGITGELFF

d_call: TRBD1
j_call: TRBJ2-7
v_call: TRBV5-1
clone_size: -
cdr3_nt: TGCGCCAGCAGCTACCGACAGGGGGCGGTCGAGCAGTACTTC
cdr3_aa: CASSYRQGAVEQYF

d_call: -
j_call: TRBJ1-4
v_call: TRBV5-1
clone_size: -
cdr3_nt: TGCGCCAGCAGCGGAACAGACAGGACAAATGAAAAACTGTTTTTT
cdr3_aa: CASSGTDRTNEKLFF

d_call: -
j_call: TRBJ1-5
v_call: TRBV6-5
clone_size: -
cdr3_nt: TGTGCCAGCAGTTACTCGACAGCCGATCAGCCCCAGCATTTT
cdr3_aa: CASSYSTADQPQHF

d_call: -
j_call: TRBJ2-7
v_call: TRBV11-1
clone_size: -
cdr3_nt: TGTGCCAGCAGCAGCGACAGGAGCTCCTACGAGCAGTACTTC
cdr3_aa: CASSSDRSSYEQYF

d_call: -
j_call: TRBJ2-1
v_call: TRBV7-3
clone_size: -
cdr3_nt: TGTGCCAGCAGCTTTGGCGGGGCCAGCTCCTACAATGAGCAGTTCTTC
cdr3_aa: CASSFGGASSYNEQFF

d_call: TRBD1
j_call: TRBJ2-7
v_call: TRBV18
clone_size: -
cdr3_nt: TGTGCCAGCTCCCCGGCAGGGGGCATTTACGAGCAGTACTTC
cdr3_aa: CASSPAGGIYEQYF

d_call: -
j_call: TRBJ1-5
v_call: TRBV28
clone_size: few
cdr3_nt: TGTGCCAGCAGTTTATCCGAGCTTCCGCCCCAGCATTTT
cdr3_aa: CASSLSELPPQHF

d_call: -
j_call: TRBJ1-1
v_call: TRBV28
clone_size: -
cdr3_nt: TGTGCCAGCAGTATGTCAGGGCGGAGCACTGAAGCTTTCTTT
cdr3_aa: CASSMSGRSTEAFF

d_call: -
j_call: TRBJ2-3
v_call: TRBV5-4
clone_size: -
cdr3_nt: TGTGCCAGCAGCCGTCCTCTCCCAGATACGCAGTATTTT
cdr3_aa: CASSRPLPDTQYF

d_call: -
j_call: TRBJ1-2
v_call: TRBV7-2
clone_size: once
cdr3_nt: TGTGCCAGCAGCGGGGCAGTGGGTTCCCACTATGGCTACACCTTC
cdr3_aa: CASSGAVGSHYGYTF

d_call: -
j_call: TRBJ2-7
v_call: TRBV19
clone_size: -
cdr3_nt: TGTGCCAGTAGTTTCCAGGGGTACTACGAGCAGTACTTC
cdr3_aa: CASSFQGYYEQYF

d_call: -
j_call: TRBJ1-3
v_call: TRBV9
clone_size: -
cdr3_nt: TGTGCCAGCAGCGTAGCTGTGGGAGCTGGAAACACCATATATTTT
cdr3_aa: CASSVAVGAGNTIYF

d_call: TRBD2
j_call: TRBJ2-1
v_call: TRBV9
clone_size: -
cdr3_nt: TGTGCCAGCGGACTAGCGGGAGGGTTCAGTGAGCAGTTCTTC
cdr3_aa: CASGLAGGFSEQFF

d_call: -
j_call: TRBJ1-2
v_call: TRBV19
clone_size: once
cdr3_nt: TGTGCCAGTAGTATCGGCGGTATCTATGGCTACACCTTC
cdr3_aa: CASSIGGIYGYTF

d_call: -
j_call: TRBJ2-5
v_call: TRBV5-4
clone_size: -
cdr3_nt: TGTGCCAGCAGCTTGACCCCTAAGGGGGGGGGCGGGGAGACCCAGTACTTC
cdr3_aa: CASSLTPKGGGGETQYF